The 15 T cell receptor beta chains in this list originate from one sample, sequenced in a study of blood T cell repertoires in COVID-19 (dated by TCRdb to the early 2020s). Libraries were constructed by the immunoSEQ multiplex PCR assay. TCRdb provides this immuneACCESS table in a form limited to in-frame rearrangements. Some clones are lacking; in checked studies, under half of them reflect an unresolved V gene, and why the rest are absent is not known. A total of over 150,000 clones appear in this sample, 76% of them only once. Around 3.5% of the sample lies in the top ten. The sequencing input was peripheral blood. These receptors were collected from a woman aged 80 or older with acute or convalescent COVID-19.

The chain combines TRBV5-1 with TRBJ2-1; TRBD1 matches 11 bases. The V gene end was trimmed by 3 bases and the J gene end by 3 bases; junction bases not matched to a gene: 2. The germline V gene has CDR1 SGHRS and CDR2 YFSETQ. This CDR3 contains 15 residues. This CDR3 reads CASSSGTGGYNEQFF. Here the CDR3 DNA reads TGCGCCAGCAGCTCCGGGACAGGGGGCTACAATGAGCAGTTCTTC.

The chain joins TRBV7-9 to TRBJ1-2, with D unclear. The V and J ends lost 4 bases and 0 bases respectively, with 6 bases between them. This CDR3 has 13 amino acids. Germline V gene data show CDR1 as SEHNR and CDR2 as FQNEAQ (reference sequence). The CDR3 bases are TGTGCCAGCAGCTCGGGTACTAACTATGGCTACACCTTC. Its protein product is CASSSGTNYGYTF.

The chain couples TRBV7-2 to TRBJ2-5, with no clear D. CDR3 length: 12 amino acids. V shed 0 bases and J shed 4 bases, with 3 bases lying between them. Germline V lookup: CDR1 SGHTA, CDR2 FQGNSA. The CDR3 region has the DNA TGTGCCAGCAGCTTAGCCCTAGAGACCCAGTACTTC. Translated, it gives CASSLALETQYF.

The genes are TRBV24-1 and TRBJ1-2; D is unclear. CDR3 length: 13 residues. The germline V gene encodes CDR1 KGHDR and CDR2 SFDVKD. V was pared by 3 bases and J by 2 bases, with 6 bases between. CDR3 sequence: CATSDETNYGYTF. CDR3 DNA: TGTGCCACCAGTGATGAGACAAACTATGGCTACACCTTC.

J is TRBJ2-1 and V is TRBV6-5, with TRBD1 identical over 7 bases. V dropped 6 bases and J dropped 12; count of bases not matched to a gene: 14. This CDR3 contains 14 residues. CDR1 is MNHEY, CDR2 SVGAGI, per germline. In DNA form, the CDR3 reads TGTGCCAGCAGGACCGGGACAGTCCTCCAGGGGCAGTTCTTC. Protein product: CASRTGTVLQGQFF.

This clone was detected once. The chain carries TRBV3-1 (or the pseudogene TRBV3-2) and TRBJ1-2; the D is unclear. Germline CDR1 reads LGHDT; CDR2 reads YNNKEL (reference sequence). The CDR3 has 14 residues. V gave up 3 bases and J gave up 4 bases, with 12 bases separating them. The CDR3 here is CASSHITESYGYTF. CDR3 bases: TGTGCCAGCAGCCACATTACAGAATCCTATGGCTACACCTTC.

This sequence joins TRBV5-4 and TRBJ2-1, with D possibly matching TRBD2 (6 bases). CDR3 length: 14 residues. Germline V gene data show CDR1 as SGHNT and CDR2 as YYREEE (reference sequence). V lost 4 bases and J 6 bases, leaving 14 bases between the germline ends. In DNA, the CDR3 is TGTGCCAGCAGCCTAACACAGACTAGCAATGAGCAGTTCTTC. It specifies CASSLTQTSNEQFF.

The rearrangement links TRBV7-9 to TRBJ2-5; D is possibly TRBD2 (6 bases). CDR3 length equals 15 residues. Germline V gene lookup returns CDR1 SEHNR and CDR2 FQNEAQ (reference sequence). Trimming pared 5 bases from V and 5 bases from J, leaving 18 bases between. The CDR3 region has the DNA TGTGCCAGCAGCACCCGCCCGTCTGGGGGGGAGACCCAGTACTTC. This codes for CASSTRPSGGETQYF.

The chain joins TRBV3-1 (or the pseudogene TRBV3-2) to TRBJ2-1; 9 bases align to TRBD1. The CDR3 contains 18 residues. J gave up 4 bases and V 0 bases, and 10 bases lay outside the gene matches. Germline CDR1 reads LGHDT; CDR2 reads YNNKEL (reference sequence). Here the CDR3 reads CASSQEINRDREYNEQFF. Here the CDR3 DNA reads TGTGCCAGCAGCCAAGAGATTAATCGGGACAGGGAATACAATGAGCAGTTCTTC.

The chain joins TRBV12-3 or TRBV12-4 to TRBJ1-5; D remains unclear. Trimming pared 4 bases from V and 0 bases from J, leaving 4 bases between. This CDR3 region has 13 residues. CDR3 sequence reads: CASSSNSNQPQHF. The CDR3 DNA reads TGTGCCAGCAGTTCCAATAGCAATCAGCCCCAGCATTTT.

The CDR3: CASSYSGTAPLHF. The CDR3, as DNA: TGTGCCAGCAGTTACTCGGGGACAGCACCCCTCCACTTT. The rearrangement joins TRBV6-2 or TRBV6-3 to TRBJ1-6; 7 bases fit TRBD1. J gave up 11 bases and V 0 bases, and 1 base lay outside the gene matches. This CDR3 region has 13 residues. Germline CDR1 and CDR2: MNHEY and SVGEGT.

With respect to this clone: The sample contains more than one DNA sequence encoding this CDR3. The chain carries TRBV18 and TRBJ1-2; maybe TRBD1 (5 bases). Germline lookup yields CDR1 KGHSH and CDR2 LQKENI. V was trimmed by 6 bases and J by 4 bases, leaving 9 bases between them. This CDR3 region has 12 residues. In DNA, the CDR3 is TGTGCCAGCTCTCAAGACAGCTATGGCTACACCTTC. This codes for CASSQDSYGYTF.

With respect to this clone: Other DNA sequences within the sample encode an identical CDR3. This chain connects TRBV19 to TRBJ1-1; 8 bases align to TRBD1. V lost 6 bases to trimming and J lost 4 bases; unmatched junction nucleotides: 7. This CDR3 contains 14 residues. In germline, CDR1 is LNHDA, CDR2 SQIVND (reference sequence). The chain's CDR3 is CASSPGGRGTEAFF. The CDR3 DNA is TGTGCCAGTAGCCCAGGGGGCCGGGGCACTGAAGCTTTCTTT. The full variable domain, completed using reference TRBV19 and TRBJ1-1, is DGGITQSPKYLFRKEGQNVTLSCEQNLNHDAMYWYRQDPGQGLRLIYYSQIVNDFQKGDIAEGYSVSREKKESFPLTVTSAQKNPTAFYLCASSPGGRGTEAFFGQGTRLTVV.

This chain links TRBV5-6 with TRBJ2-1; D is perhaps TRBD2 (6 bases). The CDR3 loop spans 14 amino acids. Trimming took 3 bases from V and 4 from J, leaving 11 bases between them. CDR1 SGHDT and CDR2 YYEEEE come from the germline V gene. For the CDR3, the DNA is TGTGCCAGCAGCTCCGGGACTCGATACAATGAGCAGTTCTTC. It encodes CASSSGTRYNEQFF.

This clone occurred a few times. The rearrangement uses TRBV19 and TRBJ2-2, with 12 bases lining up with TRBD2. V gave up 7 bases and J gave up 4 bases; unmatched junction bases: 10. CDR1 and CDR2 from the germline V gene are LNHDA and SQIVND (reference sequence). This CDR3 region has 17 residues. The CDR3 loop reads CASTDRSSGGGTGELFF. CDR3 nucleotides: TGTGCCAGTACGGACAGATCTAGCGGGGGGGGCACCGGGGAGCTGTTTTTT.